The clone carrying this TCR beta chain was detected only a few times. Authors' processing steps: Scientists estimated how many nucleated cells there were by amplifying reference gene primers. Using immunoSEQ multiplex PCR, the repertoire was profiled, and TCRdb retains in-frame clones only, with some absent. V and J calls plus clone size are reproduced from that table; the DNA served to infer D and trimming. The repertoire has 350,000 to 450,000 clones, approximately 90% of them found once; the top ten carry roughly 1.1%. In germline, CDR1 is SGHTA, CDR2 FQGNSA. This CDR3 spans 14 amino acids. V gave up 5 bases and J gave up 7 bases, with 15 bases separating them. Participants were placed into cohorts based on the clinical history they reported. This sample was included in a study of blood T cell repertoires in COVID-19. Across the whole study: T cells, B-cell-depleted T cells, or PBMCs provided the cDNA or gDNA that served as material.

This TCR derives from a man in his thirties or forties who had recovered from COVID-19. Specimen: PBMCs or T cells enriched from blood (not recorded which). V gene TRBV7-2 combines with J gene TRBJ1-5; perhaps TRBD1 as D (5 bases). CDR3: CASSSRQGFQPQHF. DNA of the CDR3: TGTGCCAGCAGCAGCCGGCAGGGATTCCAGCCCCAGCATTTT.